This T cell receptor beta chain was observed in a study of regulatory T cells in long-lasting Graves disease. Time point given: persistent/refractory GD, antithyroid drugs over 5 years with positive TRAb. TCR sequences were obtained from RNA taken from PBMCs. Arm-PCR with iRepertoire HTBI primers amplified the CDR3 regions for these TCR beta libraries. TCRdb independently ran MiXCR on the multiplex PCR reads; one entry per CDR3 protein. The repertoire includes a few hundred thousand distinct CDR3 sequences, 23% of them detected once, and around 24% sits in the top ten. At least ten counts were recorded for this clonotype. The CDR3 runs 14 residues. Trimming removed 3 bases from V and 5 bases from J; junction bases left unmatched: 4. Per the germline V gene, CDR1 is MDHEN and CDR2 is SYDVKM.

The material sequenced was peripheral blood mononuclear cells (PBMCs), taken when the disease was refractory, from a patient treated with antithyroid drugs. The chain carries TRBV28 and TRBJ1-1; 9 bases agree with TRBD1. This TCR derives from a female donor with Graves disease. The CDR3 nucleotides are TGTGCCAGCAGTTTGGGACAGGGAGGGACTGAAGCTTTCTTT. It is translated as CASSLGQGGTEAFF.